This TCR beta chain was recovered during a study of HIV-infected patients and healthy controls. This clonotype was detected many times. Alpha and beta constant-region primers primed reverse transcription of around 500 ng RNA. Using multiplexing indices, alpha and beta chain libraries were generated apart by chain-specific third strand synthesis. TCRdb redid the calling of the 5' RACE reads with MiXCR, one entry per CDR3 protein. The table lists about 5,500 distinct CDR3 sequences, about 8.6% of them singletons, with around 25% in the top ten. Roughly three months, about 14 weeks, into antiretroviral therapy, follow-up blood was collected. Whole blood was used without fractionation, so all unsorted peripheral T cells were included. V was pared by 8 bases and J by 0 bases, with 8 bases between. CDR1 SEHNR and CDR2 FQNEAQ come from the germline V gene (reference sequence). This CDR3 has 13 residues.

This specimen consisted of blood, obtained during antiretroviral therapy. This TCR came from an adult with HIV infection. The chain links TRBV7-9 to TRBJ1-3; no definite D call. CDR3 sequence reads: CASLADSGNTIYF. CDR3 sequence (DNA): TGTGCCAGCTTAGCCGACTCTGGAAACACCATATATTTT.